A single TCR beta chain is shown here with its context. Only in-frame clones appear in the TCRdb table, and some are missing; sequencing was by immunoSEQ multiplex PCR. This sample has about 320,000 clones, with 80% to 90% found just once. This specimen comes from a study of blood T cell repertoires in COVID-19. About the research overall: Nucleic acid was either cDNA or gDNA, and it came from T cells, B-cell-depleted T cells, or PBMCs.

This CDR3 spans 12 amino acids. Germline CDR1 reads MDHEN; CDR2 reads SYDVKM. Trimming pared 3 bases from V and 7 bases from J, leaving 9 bases between. The clonotype comes from a man aged 30-40 years who had recovered from COVID-19. The sequenced sample consisted of PBMCs or T cells enriched from blood (not recorded which). This chain links TRBV28 with TRBJ2-5; possibly TRBD2 for D (5 bases). Here the CDR3 DNA reads TGTGCCAGCAGTTTTTCCGGAGGGACCCAGTACTTC. It yields the protein CASSFSGGTQYF.